This T cell receptor beta chain was profiled in a study of control samples from healthy donors and cancer patients. About this clone: The junction shows a germline mismatch at one end, possibly a read error.

Only in-frame clones appear in the TCRdb table, and some are missing; sequencing was by immunoSEQ multiplex PCR. The repertoire holds around 180,000 clones, with roughly 94% as singletons. This CDR3 has 16 amino acids. CDR1 is LGHDT, CDR2 YNNKEL, per germline (reference sequence). Sequences were obtained from blood. V and J are TRBV3-1 (or the pseudogene TRBV3-2) and TRBJ2-6; D may be TRBD1 (5 bases). The sequence was collected from a woman aged 18-29 years in good health. DNA for the CDR3: TGTGCCAGCAGCCAAGGTCCGGGCTCTGGGGCCAACGTCCTGGCTTTC. Its translation is CASSQGPGSGANVLAF.